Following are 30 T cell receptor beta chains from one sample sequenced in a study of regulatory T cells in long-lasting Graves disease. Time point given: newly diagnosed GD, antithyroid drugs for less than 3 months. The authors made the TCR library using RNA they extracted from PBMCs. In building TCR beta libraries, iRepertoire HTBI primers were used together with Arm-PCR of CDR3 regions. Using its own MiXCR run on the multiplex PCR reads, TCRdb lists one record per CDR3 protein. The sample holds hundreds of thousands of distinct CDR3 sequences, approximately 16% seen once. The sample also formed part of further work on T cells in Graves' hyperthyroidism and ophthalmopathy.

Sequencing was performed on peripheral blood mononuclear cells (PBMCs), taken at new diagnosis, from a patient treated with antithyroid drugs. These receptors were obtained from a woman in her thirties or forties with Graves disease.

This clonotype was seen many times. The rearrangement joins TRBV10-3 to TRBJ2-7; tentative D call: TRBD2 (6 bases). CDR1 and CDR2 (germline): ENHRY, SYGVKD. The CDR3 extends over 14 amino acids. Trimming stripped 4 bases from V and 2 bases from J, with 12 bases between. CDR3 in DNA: TGTGCCATCAGTGCGGCGGGATCGCCCTACGAGCAGTACTTC. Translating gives CAISAAGSPYEQYF.

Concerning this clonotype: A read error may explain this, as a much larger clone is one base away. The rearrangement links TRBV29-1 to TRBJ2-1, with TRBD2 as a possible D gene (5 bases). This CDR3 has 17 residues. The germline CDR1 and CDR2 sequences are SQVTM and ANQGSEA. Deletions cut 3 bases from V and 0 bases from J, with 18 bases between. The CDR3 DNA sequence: TGCAGCGTTGAGGTACTAGTTAGGGAAAGCTCCTACAATGAGCAGTTCTTC. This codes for CSVEVLVRESSYNEQFF.

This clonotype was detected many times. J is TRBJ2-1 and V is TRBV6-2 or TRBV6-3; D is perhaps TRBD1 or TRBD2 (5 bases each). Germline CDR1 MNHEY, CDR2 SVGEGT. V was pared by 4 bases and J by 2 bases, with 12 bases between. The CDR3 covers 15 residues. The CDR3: CASSSSGRAYNEQFF. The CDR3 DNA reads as TGTGCCAGCAGTTCGTCAGGGAGAGCCTACAATGAGCAGTTCTTC.

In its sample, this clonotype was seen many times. CDR3 protein: CASSLARLAGMDEQFF. CDR3 nucleotide sequence: TGTGCCAGCAGCTTGGCCAGGCTAGCGGGAATGGATGAGCAGTTCTTC. This chain connects TRBV5-6 to TRBJ2-1; the match to TRBD2 covers 9 bases. CDR1 SGHDT and CDR2 YYEEEE come from the germline V gene. This CDR3 comprises 16 residues. V shed 0 bases and J 8 bases; nucleotides not matched to a gene: 9.

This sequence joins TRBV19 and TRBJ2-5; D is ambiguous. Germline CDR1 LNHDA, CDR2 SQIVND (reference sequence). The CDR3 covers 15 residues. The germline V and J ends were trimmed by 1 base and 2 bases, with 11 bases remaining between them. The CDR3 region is CASSIGVMRQETQYF. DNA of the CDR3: TGTGCCAGTAGTATAGGCGTGATGAGACAAGAGACCCAGTACTTC.

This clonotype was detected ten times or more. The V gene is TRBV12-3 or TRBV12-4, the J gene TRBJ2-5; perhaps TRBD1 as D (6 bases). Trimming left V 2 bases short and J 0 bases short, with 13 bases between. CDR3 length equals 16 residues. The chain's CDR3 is CASSLYGDTDQETQYF. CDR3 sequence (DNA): TGTGCCAGCAGTTTATATGGGGACACAGACCAAGAGACCCAGTACTTC.

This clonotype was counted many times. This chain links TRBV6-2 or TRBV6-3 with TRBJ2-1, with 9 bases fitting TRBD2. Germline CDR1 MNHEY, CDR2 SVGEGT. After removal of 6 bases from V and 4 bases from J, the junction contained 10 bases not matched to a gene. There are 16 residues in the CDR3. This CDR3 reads CASSYGSGSSYNEQFF. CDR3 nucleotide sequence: TGTGCCAGCAGCTACGGTAGCGGGAGTTCTTACAATGAGCAGTTCTTC.

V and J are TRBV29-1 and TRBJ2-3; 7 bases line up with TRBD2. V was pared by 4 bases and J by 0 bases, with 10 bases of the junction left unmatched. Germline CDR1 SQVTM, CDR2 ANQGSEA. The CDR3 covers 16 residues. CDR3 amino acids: CSVVGGSRYSTDTQYF. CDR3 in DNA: TGCAGCGTTGTCGGCGGGAGTCGATATAGCACAGATACGCAGTATTTT.

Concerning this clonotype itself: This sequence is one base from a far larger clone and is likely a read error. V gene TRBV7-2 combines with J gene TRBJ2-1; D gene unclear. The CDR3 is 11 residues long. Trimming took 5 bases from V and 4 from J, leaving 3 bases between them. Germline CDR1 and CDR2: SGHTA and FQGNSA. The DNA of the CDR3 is TGTGCCAGCAGCGGATACAATGAGCAGTTCTTC. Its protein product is CASSGYNEQFF.

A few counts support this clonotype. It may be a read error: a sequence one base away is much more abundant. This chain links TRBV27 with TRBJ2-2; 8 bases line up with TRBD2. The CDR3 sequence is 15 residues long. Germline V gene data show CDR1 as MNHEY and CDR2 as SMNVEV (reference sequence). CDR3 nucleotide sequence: TGTGCCAGCAGCATGAGACGGGGGGGGACCGGGGAGCCGTTTTTT. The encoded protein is CASSMRRGGTGEPFF.

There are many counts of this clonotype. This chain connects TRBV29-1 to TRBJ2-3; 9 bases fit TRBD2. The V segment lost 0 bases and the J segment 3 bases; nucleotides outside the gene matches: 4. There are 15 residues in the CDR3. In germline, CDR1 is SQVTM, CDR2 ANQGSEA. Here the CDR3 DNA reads TGCAGCGTTGAAGATAGGGGACTAGCAACAGATACGCAGTATTTT. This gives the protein CSVEDRGLATDTQYF.

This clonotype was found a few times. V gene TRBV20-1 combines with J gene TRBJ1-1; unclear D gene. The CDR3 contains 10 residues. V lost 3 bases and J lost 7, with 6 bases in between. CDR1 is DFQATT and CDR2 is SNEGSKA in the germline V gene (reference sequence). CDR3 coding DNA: TGCAGTGCTAGGGGTGATGAAGCTTTCTTT. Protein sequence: CSARGDEAFF.

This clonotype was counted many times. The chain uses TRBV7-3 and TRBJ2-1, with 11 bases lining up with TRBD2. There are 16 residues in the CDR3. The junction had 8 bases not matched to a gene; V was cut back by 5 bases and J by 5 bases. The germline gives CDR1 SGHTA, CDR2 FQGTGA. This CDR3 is CASSESGLAANNEQFF. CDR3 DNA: TGTGCCAGCAGCGAATCGGGACTAGCGGCGAACAATGAGCAGTTCTTC.

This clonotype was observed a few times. As DNA, the CDR3 is TGCGCCAGCAGCCAGGAGACAGGGGACACAGATACGCAGTATTTT. Its translation: CASSQETGDTDTQYF. This chain joins TRBV4-1 and TRBJ2-3, with 8 nucleotides matching TRBD1. The germline gives CDR1 MGHRA, CDR2 YSYEKL. V dropped 3 bases and J dropped 2; count of bases not matched to a gene: 4. This CDR3 contains 15 residues.

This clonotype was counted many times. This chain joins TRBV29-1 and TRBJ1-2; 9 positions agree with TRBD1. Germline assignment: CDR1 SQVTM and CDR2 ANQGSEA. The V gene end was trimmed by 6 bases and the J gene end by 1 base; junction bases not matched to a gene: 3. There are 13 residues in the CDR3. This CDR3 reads CSVRDRDNYGYTF. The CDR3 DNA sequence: TGCAGCGTCCGGGACAGGGATAACTATGGCTACACCTTC.

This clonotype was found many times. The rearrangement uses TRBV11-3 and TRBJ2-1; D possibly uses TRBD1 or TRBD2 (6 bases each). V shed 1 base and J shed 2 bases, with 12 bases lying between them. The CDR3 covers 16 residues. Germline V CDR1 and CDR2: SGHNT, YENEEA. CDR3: CASSLGGTIPYNEQFF. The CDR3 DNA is TGTGCCAGCAGCTTAGGCGGGACAATCCCCTACAATGAGCAGTTCTTC.

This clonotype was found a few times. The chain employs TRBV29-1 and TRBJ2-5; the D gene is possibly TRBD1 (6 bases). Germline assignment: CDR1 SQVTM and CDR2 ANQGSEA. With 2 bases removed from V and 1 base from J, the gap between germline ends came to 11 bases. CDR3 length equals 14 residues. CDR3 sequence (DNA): TGCAGCGTTGAATTTGGGGACATCCAAGAGACCCAGTACTTC. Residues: CSVEFGDIQETQYF.

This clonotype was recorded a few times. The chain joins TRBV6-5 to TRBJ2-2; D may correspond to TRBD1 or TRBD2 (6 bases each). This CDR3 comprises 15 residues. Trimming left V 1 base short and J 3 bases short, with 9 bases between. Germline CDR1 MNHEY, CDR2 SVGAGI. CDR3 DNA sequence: TGTGCCAGCAGTTACTGGAGGGGGGACACCGGGGAGCTGTTTTTT. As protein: CASSYWRGDTGELFF.

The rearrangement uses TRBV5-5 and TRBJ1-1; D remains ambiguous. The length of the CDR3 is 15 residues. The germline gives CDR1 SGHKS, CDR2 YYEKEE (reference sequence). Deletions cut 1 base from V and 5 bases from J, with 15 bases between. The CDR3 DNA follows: TGTGCCAGCAGCTTGAGTCCCGGGCACGTAACTGAAGCTTTCTTT. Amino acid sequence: CASSLSPGHVTEAFF.

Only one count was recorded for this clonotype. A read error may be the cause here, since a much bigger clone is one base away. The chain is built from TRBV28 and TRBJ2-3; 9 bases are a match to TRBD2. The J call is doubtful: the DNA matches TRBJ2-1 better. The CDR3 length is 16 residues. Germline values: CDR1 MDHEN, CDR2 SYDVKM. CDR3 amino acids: CASSSNPGLAGHEQFF. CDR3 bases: TGTGCCAGCAGTTCGAACCCTGGTCTAGCGGGGCATGAGCAGTTCTTC.

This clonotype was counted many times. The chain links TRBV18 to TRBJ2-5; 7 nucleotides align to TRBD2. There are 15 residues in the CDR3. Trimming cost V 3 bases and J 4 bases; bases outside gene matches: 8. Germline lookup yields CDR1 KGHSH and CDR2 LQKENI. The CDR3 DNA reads TGTGCCAGCTCACCGATAGCGGGTGGAGGAGAGACCCAGTACTTC. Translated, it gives CASSPIAGGGETQYF.

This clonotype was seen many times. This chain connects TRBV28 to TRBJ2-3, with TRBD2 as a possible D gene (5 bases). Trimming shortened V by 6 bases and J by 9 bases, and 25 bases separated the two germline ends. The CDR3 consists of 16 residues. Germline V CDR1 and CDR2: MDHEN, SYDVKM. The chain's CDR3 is CASSQGPRDRGVTQYF. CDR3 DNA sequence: TGTGCCAGCAGCCAAGGCCCACGGGATCGCGGAGTCACGCAGTATTTT.

CDR3 protein: CASGVAGSPRYNEQFF. For the CDR3, the DNA is TGTGCCAGCGGGGTAGCGGGATCCCCCAGGTACAATGAGCAGTTCTTC. The chain is built from TRBV11-3 and TRBJ2-1, with 8 bases lining up with TRBD2. The CDR3 sequence is 16 residues long. Trimming took 8 bases from V and 4 from J; bases not matched to a gene: 13. CDR1 and CDR2 from the germline V gene are SGHNT and YENEEA.

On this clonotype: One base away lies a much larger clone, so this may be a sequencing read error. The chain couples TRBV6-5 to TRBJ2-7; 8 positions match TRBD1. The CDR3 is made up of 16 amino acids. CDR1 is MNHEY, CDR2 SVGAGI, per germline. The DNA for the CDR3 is TGTGTCAGCAGTTACAACCCGGCAGGGGGCTACTACGAGCAGTACTTC. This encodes CVSSYNPAGGYYEQYF.

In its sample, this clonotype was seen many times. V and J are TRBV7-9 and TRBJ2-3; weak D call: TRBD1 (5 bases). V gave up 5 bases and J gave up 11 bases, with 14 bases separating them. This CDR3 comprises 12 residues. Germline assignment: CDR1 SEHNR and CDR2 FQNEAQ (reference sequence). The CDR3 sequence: CASSPRLQGQYF. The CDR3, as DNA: TGTGCCAGCAGCCCTAGACTTCAGGGGCAGTATTTT.

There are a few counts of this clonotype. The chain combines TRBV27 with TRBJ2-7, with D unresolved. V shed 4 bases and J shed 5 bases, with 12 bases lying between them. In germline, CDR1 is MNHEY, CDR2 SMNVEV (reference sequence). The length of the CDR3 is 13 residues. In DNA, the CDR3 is TGTGCCAGCAGTTACAGATGGGCCCACGAGCAGTACTTC. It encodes CASSYRWAHEQYF.

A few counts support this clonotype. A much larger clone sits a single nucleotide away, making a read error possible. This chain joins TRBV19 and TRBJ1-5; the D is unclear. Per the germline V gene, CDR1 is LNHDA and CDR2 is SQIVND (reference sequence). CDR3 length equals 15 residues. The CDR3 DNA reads TGTACCAGTAGTCATGGGATCGGGGGCAATCAGCCCCAGCATTTT. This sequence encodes CTSSHGIGGNQPQHF.

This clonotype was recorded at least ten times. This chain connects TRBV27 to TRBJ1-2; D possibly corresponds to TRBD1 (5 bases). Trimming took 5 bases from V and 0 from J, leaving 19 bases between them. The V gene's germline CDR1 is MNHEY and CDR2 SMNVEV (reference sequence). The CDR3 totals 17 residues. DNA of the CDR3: TGTGCCAGCAGTCCCACCGGGGGGGGGAATACTAACTATGGCTACACCTTC. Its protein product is CASSPTGGGNTNYGYTF.

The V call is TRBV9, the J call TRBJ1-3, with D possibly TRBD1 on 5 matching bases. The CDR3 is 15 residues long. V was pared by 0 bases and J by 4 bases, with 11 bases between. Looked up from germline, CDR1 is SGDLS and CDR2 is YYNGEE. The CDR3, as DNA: TGTGCCAGCAGCGTAGGGGGCAGAGAGGGAAACACCATATATTTT. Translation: CASSVGGREGNTIYF.

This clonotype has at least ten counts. In DNA, the CDR3 is TGTGCCAGTATACAGGGGCTAAATCAGCCCCAGCATTTT. It yields the protein CASIQGLNQPQHF. The gene calls are TRBV28 and TRBJ1-5; 7 positions agree with TRBD1. The CDR3 is 13 amino acids. J gave up 4 bases and V 9 bases, and 6 bases lay outside the gene matches. Per germline, CDR1 MDHEN and CDR2 SYDVKM.